This T cell receptor beta chain was obtained from a study of blood T cell repertoires in COVID-19. Whole-study context: Specimens from acute and convalescent COVID-19 originated in the United States, Italy and Spain.

TCRdb's table, derived via immunoSEQ multiplex PCR, lists solely in-frame clones and lacks some. The repertoire has about 64,000 clones, 80% to 90% of them found once; the top ten carry approximately 45%. The CDR3 consists of 15 residues. CDR1 is LNHDA, CDR2 SQIVND, per germline (reference sequence). J lost 5 bases, V lost 3 bases, and 9 bases had no gene match. Patients at the Seattle site were enrolled during active infection and followed longitudinally. The clonotype originates from a woman aged 55-70 years with COVID-19, enrolled during active disease. This chain links TRBV19 with TRBJ2-5; 7 bases match TRBD1. Sequences were obtained from peripheral blood. DNA for the CDR3: TGTGCCAGTAGTATCACAGGGGACGGATACGAGACCCAGTACTTC. Its translation is CASSITGDGYETQYF.